The 29 T cell receptor gamma chains reported below all come from one sample, sequenced in a study of gamma-delta T cells after stem cell transplantation. TCRdb re-identified clones in the RT-PCR reads via CATT. The data contain about 360 gamma-chain clones, under 3% of them seen just once; the ten biggest clones take up 56%. The sequenced material came from gamma-delta T cells. The source is a human donor. It is not recorded whose cells these are; they may come from a transplant donor.

In this sample, this clone turned up a few times. A read error is likely here: a far larger clone is one base away. Distinct nucleotide sequences in the sample also encode this CDR3. This chain links TRGV9 with TRGJP. This CDR3 has 16 amino acids. From germline, CDR1 is GITISATS and CDR2 ISYDGTV (reference sequence). CDR3 sequence (DNA): TGTGCTTTGTGGGAGGCCAGAAAGTTGGGCAAAAAAATCAAGGTATTT. Its protein product is CALWEARKLGKKIKVF.

Notes on this clone: The protein in TCRdb stems from a much larger clone and differs at residue 14 from this DNA's translation, likely a read error; here the protein is translated from the DNA. The rearrangement joins TRGV9 to TRGJ1 or TRGJ2. Germline V lookup: CDR1 GITISATS, CDR2 ISYDGTV (reference sequence). This CDR3 has 16 amino acids. CDR3 sequence (DNA): TGTGCCTTGTGGGAGGTGCAATCTCCTCCAGGTTATAAGCAACTCTTT. It translates to CALWEVQSPPGYKQLF.

Judged by abundance, this clone is large (0.1 to 1%). The chain uses TRGV3 and TRGJ1 or TRGJ2. After removal of 3 bases from V and 6 bases from J, the junction contained 14 bases not matched to a gene. Germline V gene lookup returns CDR1 VTNTFY and CDR2 YDVSTARD (reference sequence). The CDR3 covers 15 residues. The CDR3 nucleotides are TGTGCCACCTGGGACCCCCCGGAAGAGGGTTATAAGAAACTCTTT. Its translation is CATWDPPEEGYKKLF.

This clone was seen more than once but under ten times. The amino acid sequence in TCRdb belongs to a much larger clone and departs from this DNA's translation at residue 6, likely a sequencing read error; the sequence shown is translated from the DNA. The genes are TRGV9 and TRGJP. With V trimmed by 4 bases and J by 7 bases, 7 bases remained unmatched. This CDR3 region has 16 residues. Germline-derived CDR1 and CDR2 are GITISATS and ISYDGTV (reference sequence). CDR3: CALWDRGELGKKIKVF. DNA of the CDR3: TGTGCCTTGTGGGACAGGGGGGAGTTGGGCAAAAAAATCAAGGTATTT.

This clone was seen more than once but under ten times. The protein TCRdb lists belongs to a much larger clone and differs from this DNA's translation at residue 6, which points to a read error; the protein shown is made from the DNA. The chain employs TRGV4 and TRGJ1 or TRGJ2. Germline CDR1 is EGSTGY and CDR2 is YDSYTSSV. With V trimmed by 3 bases and J by 2 bases, 4 bases remained unmatched. The CDR3 runs 13 residues. DNA of the CDR3: TGTGCCACCTGGGATACGGATTATTATAAGAAACTCTTT. Protein: CATWDTDYYKKLF.

This clone is categorized as medium-sized. This probably arose from a read error, given a far larger clone one base away. The chain recombines TRGV4 with TRGJ1 or TRGJ2. CDR1 is EGSTGY and CDR2 is YDSYTSSV in the germline V gene. The CDR3 has 13 residues. The CDR3 sequence is CAAWDADYYKKLF. In DNA form, the CDR3 reads TGTGCCGCCTGGGATGCGGATTATTATAAGAAACTCTTT.

This clone turned up a few times. The mismatch at residue 8 between this DNA's translation and the TCRdb protein of a much larger clone likely reflects a read error; the protein shown is translated from the DNA. The genes are TRGV9 and TRGJP. The CDR3 covers 17 residues. Germline V lookup: CDR1 GITISATS, CDR2 ISYDGTV (reference sequence). J lost 6 bases, V lost 0 bases, and 5 bases had no gene match. The CDR3 DNA sequence: TGTGCCTTGTGGGAGGTGCTCCGAGAGTTGGGCAAAAAAATCAAGGTATTT. This sequence encodes CALWEVLRELGKKIKVF.

This clone was seen only a few times. This likely traces to a read error, being one base from a far larger clone. The sample has other DNA sequences that encode this CDR3 too. The chain has TRGV9 and TRGJ1 or TRGJ2. This CDR3 has 13 residues. CDR1 GITISATS and CDR2 ISYDGTV come from the germline V gene (reference sequence). CDR3 DNA: TGCGCCTTGTGGGACCTGAATTATTATAAGAAACTCTTT. Its protein product is CALWDLNYYKKLF.

As concerns this clone: A far more abundant clone sits one base away, making this likely a read error. The sample has other DNA sequences that encode this CDR3 too. The genes are TRGV9 and TRGJP. In germline, CDR1 is GITISATS, CDR2 ISYDGTV (reference sequence). The CDR3 consists of 16 residues. CDR3 loop: CALWEVQELGKKIKVF. CDR3 DNA: TGTGCCCTGTGGGAGGTGCAAGAGTTGGGCAAAAAAATCAAGGTATTT.

This clone occurred a few times. A far larger clone is only one base removed, so a read error is likely. In DNA form, the CDR3 reads TGTGCCACCCGGGACCCCCCGGAAGAGGGTTATAAGAAACTCTTT. Its translation is CATRDPPEEGYKKLF. The gene calls are TRGV3 and TRGJ1 or TRGJ2. The CDR3 totals 15 residues. Germline-derived CDR1 and CDR2 are VTNTFY and YDVSTARD (reference sequence).

Concerning this clone itself: Given a much more abundant clone one base away, this may be a read error. Other DNA variants within this sample encode the same CDR3. The V and J genes are TRGV9 and TRGJP. This CDR3 comprises 17 residues. Germline lookup yields CDR1 GITISATS and CDR2 ISYDGTV (reference sequence). The CDR3 nucleotides read TGTGCCTTGTGGGAGCCCCCCGCGGAGTTGGGCAGAAAAATCAAAGTATTT. As protein: CALWEPPAELGRKIKVF.

Points on this clone: This likely traces to a read error, being one base from a far larger clone. Other DNA sequences of this sample code for an identical CDR3. This chain connects TRGV9 to TRGJP. Germline CDR1 is GITISATS and CDR2 is ISYDGTV (reference sequence). Trimming at V came to 0 bases and at J to 12 bases, leaving 14 bases not matched to a gene. The CDR3 loop spans 18 amino acids. This chain's CDR3 is CALWEVLEGVRGKKIKVF. CDR3 DNA: TGTGCCTTGTGGGAGGTGCTGGAGGGCGTACGGGGCAAAAAAATCAAGGTATTT.

With regard to this clone: The protein TCRdb lists belongs to a much larger clone and differs from this DNA's translation at residue 4, which points to a read error; the protein shown is made from the DNA. The chain combines TRGV9 with TRGJ1 or TRGJ2. Germline V gene sequence: CDR1 GITISATS, CDR2 ISYDGTV (reference sequence). The CDR3 runs to 13 residues. CDR3 region: CALREGNYYKKLF. The CDR3 nucleotides are TGTGCCTTGCGGGAGGGCAATTATTATAAGAAACTCTTT.

The rearrangement uses TRGV2 and TRGJ1 or TRGJ2. V trimming: 3 bases; J trimming: 10 bases; junction bases outside the gene matches: 9. Germline V lookup: CDR1 EGSNGY, CDR2 YDSYNSKV. CDR3 length: 12 residues. CDR3: CATWDPGSKKLF. CDR3 bases: TGTGCCACCTGGGACCCGGGGTCGAAGAAACTCTTT.

This clone was counted only a few times. This DNA translates differently at residue 8 from the TCRdb protein, which is that of a much larger clone; a read error is likely, and the protein shown is the DNA's own translation. The gene calls are TRGV9 and TRGJ1 or TRGJ2. V was clipped by 3 bases and J by 2 bases; unmatched bases: 7. Germline-derived CDR1 and CDR2 are GITISATS and ISYDGTV (reference sequence). The CDR3 totals 14 residues. CDR3 bases: TGTGCCTTGTGGGAGAACACGGATTATTATAAGAAACTCTTT. The encoded protein is CALWENTDYYKKLF.

A word on this clone: TCRdb's entry gives the protein of a much larger clone, which mismatches this DNA's translation at residue 3, likely from a read error; the protein reported here is translated from the DNA. The genes are TRGV9 and TRGJP. Germline CDR1 is GITISATS and CDR2 is ISYDGTV (reference sequence). This CDR3 is built from 16 residues. For the CDR3, the DNA is TGTGCCTCGTGGGAACCGCAAGAGTTGGGCAAAAAAATCAAGGTATTT. Translating it yields CASWEPQELGKKIKVF.

This clone showed up just a few times. The protein recorded in TCRdb matches a much larger clone and deviates from this DNA's translation at residue 5, suggesting a read error; the protein here is obtained by translating the DNA. This rearrangement joins TRGV9 to TRGJ1 or TRGJ2. Germline-derived CDR1 and CDR2 are GITISATS and ISYDGTV (reference sequence). The V segment lost 5 bases and the J segment 1 base; nucleotides outside the gene matches: 5. This CDR3 has 13 residues. CDR3 sequence: CALWAGNYYKKLF. CDR3 nucleotide sequence: TGTGCCTTGTGGGCGGGCAATTATTATAAGAAACTCTTT.

This clone was seen only a few times. Only one base separates this from a far larger clonotype, so it likely reflects a read error. Other DNA sequences in this sample translate to the same CDR3. V and J are TRGV9 and TRGJP. CDR1 GITISATS and CDR2 ISYDGTV come from the germline V gene (reference sequence). This CDR3 spans 16 amino acids. The CDR3 reads CALWEVRELGKKIKVF. The CDR3 nucleotides read TGTGCCCTGTGGGAGGTACGAGAGTTGGGCAAAAAAATCAAGGTATTT.

Concerning this clone itself: The protein that TCRdb holds for this DNA derives from a much larger clone and differs from the translated DNA at residue 5, which likely indicates a read error; the protein shown here is translated from the DNA. This sequence joins TRGV9 and TRGJP. The CDR3 consists of 17 residues. Germline values: CDR1 GITISATS, CDR2 ISYDGTV (reference sequence). The V and J ends lost 5 bases and 7 bases, in that order; junction bases with no gene match: 11. CDR3 coding DNA: TGTGCCTTGTGGGGGACCGATCGGGAGTTGGGCAAAAAAATCAAGGTATTT. Its translation: CALWGTDRELGKKIKVF.

Concerning this clone itself: A far larger clone is just one base off, so this is likely a read error. The same CDR3 arises from other DNA sequences in this sample as well. The rearrangement joins TRGV2 to TRGJ1 or TRGJ2. CDR3 length: 12 residues. Germline V gene lookup returns CDR1 EGSNGY and CDR2 YDSYNSKV. In nucleotides, the CDR3 is TGCGCCACCTGGGACGGGCGCAGGGAGAAACTCTTT. Translated: CATWDGRREKLF.

By proportion, this clone is large. Other nucleotide sequences in the sample specify the same CDR3. The chain joins TRGV9 to TRGJP. Unmatched junction bases numbered 5, after V lost 4 bases and J lost 5 bases. From germline, CDR1 is GITISATS and CDR2 ISYDGTV (reference sequence). This CDR3 region has 16 residues. CDR3 amino acids: CALWDPKELGKKIKVF. CDR3 in DNA: TGTGCCTTGTGGGACCCGAAAGAGTTGGGCAAAAAAATCAAGGTATTT.

By frequency in the sample, this clone is medium-sized. This is likely an artifact of a read error, given a far larger clone one base away. The V and J genes are TRGV9 and TRGJ1 or TRGJ2. This CDR3 region has 13 residues. With V trimmed by 2 bases and J by 7 bases, 8 bases remained unmatched. The V gene's germline CDR1 is GITISATS and CDR2 ISYDGTV (reference sequence). The CDR3 protein is CALWEATQYKKLF. CDR3 coding DNA: TGTGCCTTGTGGGAGGCGACCCAATATAAGAAACTCTTT.

Details on this clone: TCRdb's listed protein matches a much larger clone and diverges from this DNA's translation at residue 13, likely through a read error; the protein shown comes from the DNA. V usage is TRGV9 and J usage is TRGJP. CDR3 size: 16 residues. Germline CDR1 and CDR2: GITISATS and ISYDGTV (reference sequence). CDR3 sequence reads: CALWEARKLGKKTKVF. The CDR3, as DNA: TGTGCCTTGTGGGAGGCCAGAAAGTTGGGCAAAAAAACCAAGGTATTT.

This clone was picked up a small number of times. The mismatch at residue 7 between this DNA's translation and the TCRdb protein of a much larger clone likely reflects a read error; the protein shown is translated from the DNA. The DNA for the CDR3 is TGTGCCTTGTGGGAGGGCGATTATTATAAGAAACTCTTT. Its protein product is CALWEGDYYKKLF. The gene calls are TRGV9 and TRGJ1 or TRGJ2. Germline CDR1 and CDR2: GITISATS and ISYDGTV (reference sequence). J gave up 2 bases and V 2 bases, and 3 bases lay outside the gene matches. This CDR3 has 13 amino acids.

Only a few counts were recorded for this clone. This likely traces to a read error, being one base from a far larger clone. The sample has other DNA sequences that encode this CDR3 too. This CDR3 reads CALWEVRRKKLF. The CDR3 DNA sequence: TGTGCTTTGTGGGAGGTGCGACGGAAGAAACTCTTT. This chain uses TRGV9 with TRGJ1 or TRGJ2. Germline CDR1 reads GITISATS; CDR2 reads ISYDGTV (reference sequence). The CDR3 extends over 12 amino acids.

This clone showed up just a few times. For this DNA, TCRdb reports the protein of a much larger clone, which diverges at residue 8, most likely from a read error; the protein presented here is translated directly from the DNA. The chain is built from TRGV9 and TRGJ1 or TRGJ2. The V gene's germline CDR1 is GITISATS and CDR2 ISYDGTV (reference sequence). The CDR3 extends over 12 amino acids. The CDR3 here is CALWERYCKKLF. In DNA, the CDR3 is TGTGCCTTGTGGGAGCGATATTGTAAGAAACTCTTT.

With regard to this clone: TCRdb's protein for this DNA is that of a much larger clone and differs from the translation at residue 4, likely a read error; the protein shown is the DNA translation. The CDR3 here is CALREVLGYKKLF. The CDR3 bases are TGTGCCTTGCGGGAGGTGCTGGGGTATAAGAAACTCTTT. V usage is TRGV9 and J usage is TRGJ1 or TRGJ2. The V gene's germline CDR1 is GITISATS and CDR2 ISYDGTV (reference sequence). CDR3 length: 13 residues.

Notes on this clone: One base away lies a much larger clone, so this may be a sequencing read error. Other DNA sequences within the sample encode an identical CDR3. V gene TRGV9 combines with J gene TRGJP. CDR3 size: 17 residues. Germline loops: CDR1 GITISATS, CDR2 ISYDGTV (reference sequence). The CDR3: CALWEAHRELGKKIKVF. In nucleotides, the CDR3 is TGCGCCTTGTGGGAGGCCCACAGAGAGTTGGGCAAAAAAATCAAGGTATTT.

Note on this clone: This DNA's translation differs at residue 9 from TCRdb's protein, which comes from a much larger clone; a read error is likely, and the protein shown is translated from the DNA. The genes are TRGV4 and TRGJ1 or TRGJ2. The CDR3 has 13 residues. The V gene's germline CDR1 is EGSTGY and CDR2 YDSYTSSV. The CDR3 reads CATWDADYHKKLF. The CDR3 coding sequence is TGTGCCACCTGGGATGCGGATTATCATAAGAAACTCTTT.